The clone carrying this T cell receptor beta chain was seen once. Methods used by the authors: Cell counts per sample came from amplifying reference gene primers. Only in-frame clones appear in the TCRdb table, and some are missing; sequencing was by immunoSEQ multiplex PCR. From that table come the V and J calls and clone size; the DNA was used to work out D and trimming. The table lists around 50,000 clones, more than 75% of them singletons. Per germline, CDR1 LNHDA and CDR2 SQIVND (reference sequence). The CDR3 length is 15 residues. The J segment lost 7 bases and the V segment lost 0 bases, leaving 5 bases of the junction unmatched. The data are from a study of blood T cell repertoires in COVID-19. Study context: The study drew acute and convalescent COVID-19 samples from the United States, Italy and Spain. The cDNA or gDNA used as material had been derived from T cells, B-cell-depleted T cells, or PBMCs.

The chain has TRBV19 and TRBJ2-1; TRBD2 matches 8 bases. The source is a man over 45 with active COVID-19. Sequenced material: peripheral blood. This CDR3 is CASSIDGGAINEQFF. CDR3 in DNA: TGTGCCAGTAGTATAGACGGGGGGGCAATAAATGAGCAGTTCTTC.